These T cell receptor beta chains were read from a single sample in a study of cytomegalovirus exposure and HLA in healthy donors. The repertoire was sequenced with immunoSEQ multiplex PCR; TCRdb's copy has only in-frame clones and lacks some. The table lists roughly 180,000 clones, under 90% of them singletons. Sequencing was done on a sample of PBMCs. These receptors all come from a male donor in good health and CMV-seronegative. The CDR3 runs from the conserved cysteine through the conserved F or W. A D gene is named only where the DNA matches it firmly. Size is stated for part of the rows, as once, few or many counts, or as a class when the clone is expanded.

.	TRBD1	TRBV7-2	TRBJ1-1	TGTGCCAGCAGCACGGACAGGCTACTCACTGAAGCTTTCTTT	CASSTDRLLTEAFF
.	.	TRBV5-4	TRBJ1-3	TGTGCCAGCAGCTTGCCCCCAGGGAACACCATATATTTT	CASSLPPGNTIYF
.	.	TRBV7-3	TRBJ2-7	TGTGCCAGCAGCTTATCCCCAGGGTCCTACGAGCAGTACTTC	CASSLSPGSYEQYF
once	.	TRBV4-1	TRBJ2-7	TGCGCCAGCAAAAGTAGGCAGTACTTC	CASKSRQYF
.	.	TRBV10-3	TRBJ2-2	TGTGCCATCACATCCGGGGAGATGGGGACCGGGGAGCTGTTTTTT	CAITSGEMGTGELFF
.	.	TRBV19	TRBJ2-5	TGTGCCAGTAGTAGGGGAGATGCCGGGGGAGAGACCCAGTACTTC	CASSRGDAGGETQYF
.	.	TRBV2	TRBJ1-5	TGTGCCAGCAGTGAGGGGGCGCCTCAGCCCCAGCATTTT	CASSEGAPQPQHF
.	.	TRBV5-6	TRBJ2-1	TGTGCCAGCAGCTTGGACCTGAGCTCCTACAATGAGCAGTTCTTC	CASSLDLSSYNEQFF
once	TRBD1	TRBV6-1	TRBJ2-7	TGTGCCAGCAGCGCTACAGGGGTCTACGAGCAGTACTTC	CASSATGVYEQYF
.	TRBD1	TRBV7-3	TRBJ1-2	TGTGCCAGCGGGGACAGGCTCGATGGCTACACCTTC	CASGDRLDGYTF
.	TRBD1	TRBV6-1	TRBJ2-7	TGTGCCAGCAGTGAAGCGAGGGGGCCTGATTGGAGCTCCTACGAGCAGTACTTC	CASSEARGPDWSSYEQYF
.	.	TRBV9	TRBJ2-5	TGTGCCAGCAGCGTACCAGGTCAAGAGACCCAGTACTTC	CASSVPGQETQYF
once	TRBD2	TRBV19	TRBJ2-2	TGTGCCAGTAGTATCACCGGCGTGGTAGGCGGGGGGAACACCGGGGAGCTGTTTTTT	CASSITGVVGGGNTGELFF
.	TRBD2	TRBV28	TRBJ2-7	TGTGCCAGCAGTTTCCTCCTAGCGGGAGCTACCCACGAGCAGTACTTC	CASSFLLAGATHEQYF
.	TRBD2	TRBV30	TRBJ2-2	TGTGCCTGGAGCGGCGGGAGGGTTACCGGGGAGCTGTTTTTT	CAWSGGRVTGELFF
once	.	TRBV6-6	TRBJ2-3	TGTGCCAGCAGGATAGCTAGCACAGATACGCAGTATTTT	CASRIASTDTQYF
.	.	TRBV4-1	TRBJ2-2	TGCGCCAGCAGCCAAGATCGCGGTTCCGGGGAGCTGTTTTTT	CASSQDRGSGELFF
.	TRBD1	TRBV5-6	TRBJ1-1	TGTGCCAGCAGCTTGACTGCGGACAGGGGAGCTTTCTTT	CASSLTADRGAFF
.	TRBD1	TRBV5-6	TRBJ1-4	TGTGCCAGCAGCAGGACAGGGTCGGCTGAAAAACTGTTTTTT	CASSRTGSAEKLFF
.	.	TRBV5-4	TRBJ1-4	TGTGCCAGCAGCCCAGACATTGCAACTAATGAAAAACTGTTTTTT	CASSPDIATNEKLFF
.	.	TRBV4-3	TRBJ2-2	TGCGCCAGCAGCCAACGGGATCTCAGCACCGGGGAGCTGTTTTTT	CASSQRDLSTGELFF
.	TRBD1	TRBV6-1	TRBJ1-2	TGTGCCAGCAGCCAGACCGACAGGGCTGGCTACACCTTC	CASSQTDRAGYTF
.	TRBD1	TRBV29-1	TRBJ2-5	TGCAGCGTTCGGACAGGACCAAACCAAGAGACCCAGTACTTC	CSVRTGPNQETQYF
few	.	TRBV29-1	TRBJ2-7	TGCAGCGTTGTACAGGCCACCAACGAGCAGTACTTC	CSVVQATNEQYF
.	TRBD1	TRBV5-1	TRBJ1-5	TGCGCCAGCAGCTTGGGAGGACAGGGAGCTCAGCCCCAGCATTTT	CASSLGGQGAQPQHF
.	TRBD2	TRBV11-2	TRBJ2-1	TGTGCCAGCAGCCCCACGGTGGGTCTAGCGGGGTTCGATGAGCAGTTCTTC	CASSPTVGLAGFDEQFF
.	.	TRBV29-1	TRBJ1-2	TGCAGCGTTGACTTGGCAGGGGCCTTCTATGGCTACACCTTC	CSVDLAGAFYGYTF
.	TRBD1	TRBV28	TRBJ2-2	TGTGCCAGCACCCCCGGGACAGGGAAAAAAGGCCTTCGAAGGTCGGGGGAGCTGTTTTTT	CASTPGTGKKGLRRSGELFF
once	.	TRBV5-1	TRBJ2-5	TGCGCCAGCAGCTTCGCACTAGGATGGGAGACCCAGTACTTC	CASSFALGWETQYF
.	TRBD1	TRBV18	TRBJ1-2	TGTGCCAGCTCACAGGGACAGAACTATGGCTACACCTTC	CASSQGQNYGYTF
.	TRBD2	TRBV7-9	TRBJ2-2	TGTGCCAGCAGCGCGACTAGCGGGAGGTTAGGGACCGGGGAGCTGTTTTTT	CASSATSGRLGTGELFF
.	.	TRBV5-1	TRBJ1-1	TGCGCCAGCAGCCTCGGGGGGGGGACTGAAGCTTTCTTT	CASSLGGGTEAFF
.	.	TRBV6-6	TRBJ1-5	TGTGCCAGCAGTTACGGCCAGGGAAGCAATCAGCCCCAGCATTTT	CASSYGQGSNQPQHF
.	TRBD1	TRBV18	TRBJ1-3	TGTGCCAGCTCATTAAGGACAGGGAATGGAAACACCATATATTTT	CASSLRTGNGNTIYF
few	TRBD2	TRBV6-4	TRBJ2-1	TGTGCCAGCAGTGCTCTAGCGGGGGGTTACAATGAGCAGTTCTTC	CASSALAGGYNEQFF
.	TRBD1	TRBV7-9	TRBJ2-5	TGTGCCAGCAGCGGCGTGGCAGGGGGCGCGGAGACCCAGTACTTC	CASSGVAGGAETQYF
.	TRBD2	TRBV15	TRBJ2-7	TGTGCCACCAAACAACTCGATAGCGGGGGAGCCTACGAGCAGTACTTC	CATKQLDSGGAYEQYF
.	.	TRBV6-5	TRBJ2-7	TGTGCCAGCAGCCCAGGGATCTACGAGCAGTACTTC	CASSPGIYEQYF
.	TRBD1	TRBV28	TRBJ2-2	TGTGCCAGCATAGCTGGACAGGGGACCGGGGAGCTGTTTTTT	CASIAGQGTGELFF
.	.	TRBV19	TRBJ1-5	TGTGCCAGTAGCCATGCAGGGGTTCAGCCCCAGCATTTT	CASSHAGVQPQHF